Reported below is one TCR beta chain. Its specificity is unknown. Between the trimmed V and J ends, which lost 6 bases and 6 bases, there was a span of 9 bases. The CDR3 consists of 13 residues. Per germline, CDR1 SNHLY and CDR2 FYNNEI. This specimen belongs to a study of cytomegalovirus exposure and HLA in healthy donors. Across the study: There were some 380 genotyped donors. Of these, roughly 84% fell in the genetic ancestry cluster associated with self-reported Caucasian donors.

General study points: With later analysis, a missense DCLRE1C variant became linked to TCR beta V- and J-gene trimming. A later analysis showed HLA-associated TCR beta chains outstripping equally common others in clonal expansion.

PCR employed 60 Vbeta and 13 Jbeta primers. The assay was immunoSEQ multiplex PCR, and TCRdb's table has in-frame clones only and misses some. The data contain about 200,000 clones, around 83% of them singletons. The specimen was PBMCs. The genes are TRBV2 and TRBJ1-6, with D unresolved. The sequence derives from a woman aged 40 to 50 in good health and CMV-seronegative. The CDR3 spells CASRSPGNSPLHF. The CDR3 DNA sequence: TGTGCCAGCAGGTCACCCGGTAATTCACCCCTCCACTTT.